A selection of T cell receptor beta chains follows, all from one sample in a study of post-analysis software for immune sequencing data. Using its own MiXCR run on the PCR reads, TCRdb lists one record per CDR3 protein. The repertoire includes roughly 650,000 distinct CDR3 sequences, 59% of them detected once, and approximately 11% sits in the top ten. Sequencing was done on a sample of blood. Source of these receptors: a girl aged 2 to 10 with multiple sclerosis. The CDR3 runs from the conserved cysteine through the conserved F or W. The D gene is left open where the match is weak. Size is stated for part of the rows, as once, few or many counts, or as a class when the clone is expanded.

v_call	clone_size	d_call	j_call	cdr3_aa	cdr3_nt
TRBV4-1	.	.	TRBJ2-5	CASSQEEVGRGQETQYF	TGCGCCAGCAGCCAAGAGGAGGTGGGCCGGGGACAAGAGACCCAGTACTTC
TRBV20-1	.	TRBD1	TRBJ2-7	CSASRGGGQGRSYEQYF	TGCAGTGCTAGTAGGGGAGGAGGACAGGGACGATCCTACGAGCAGTACTTC
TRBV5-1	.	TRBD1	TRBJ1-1	CASRDGTGVTEAFF	TGCGCCAGCAGGGATGGGACAGGGGTTACTGAAGCTTTCTTT
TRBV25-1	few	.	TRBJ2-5	CASARGAQETQYF	TGTGCCAGTGCCAGGGGCGCGCAAGAGACCCAGTACTTC
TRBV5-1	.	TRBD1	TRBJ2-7	CASSLAIGTGGYEQYF	TGCGCCAGCAGCTTGGCCATAGGGACAGGGGGCTACGAGCAGTACTTC
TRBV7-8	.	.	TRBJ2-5	CASSLVETSQETQYF	TGTGCCAGCAGCTTAGTTGAGACTAGCCAAGAGACCCAGTACTTC
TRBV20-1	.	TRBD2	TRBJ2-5	CSARVAGAETQYF	TGCAGTGCTAGAGTAGCGGGAGCAGAGACCCAGTACTTC
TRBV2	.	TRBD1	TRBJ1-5	CASMGGGAGNQPQHF	TGTGCCAGCATGGGAGGGGGCGCGGGCAATCAGCCCCAGCATTTT
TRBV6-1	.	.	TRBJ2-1	CASSESQNNEQFF	TGTGCCAGCAGTGAATCTCAGAACAATGAGCAGTTCTTC
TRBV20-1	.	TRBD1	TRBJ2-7	CSAGPDREYEQYF	TGCAGTGCTGGACCGGACAGGGAGTACGAGCAGTACTTC
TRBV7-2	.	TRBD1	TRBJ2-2	CASRTDRGDSGELFF	TGTGCCAGCAGAACTGACAGGGGCGATTCCGGGGAGCTGTTTTTT
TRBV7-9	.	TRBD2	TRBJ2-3	CASSWTSITDTQYF	TGTGCCAGCAGCTGGACTAGTATTACAGATACGCAGTATTTT
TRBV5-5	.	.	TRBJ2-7	CASSWGGPTIYEQYF	TGTGCCAGCAGCTGGGGCGGACCTACTATTTACGAGCAGTACTTC
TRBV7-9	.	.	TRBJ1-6	CASSLGLTRGPLHF	TGTGCCAGCAGCTTAGGTCTTACAAGAGGACCCCTCCACTTT
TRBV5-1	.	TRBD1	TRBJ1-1	CASSLGQDTRNMNTEAFF	TGCGCCAGCAGCCTCGGACAGGACACAAGAAACATGAACACTGAAGCTTTCTTT
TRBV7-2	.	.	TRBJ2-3	CASSDAPGLIVDTQYF	TGTGCCAGCAGCGACGCCCCGGGGCTCATAGTAGATACGCAGTATTTT
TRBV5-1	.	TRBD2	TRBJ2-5	CASSRLAGEQTETQYF	TGCGCCAGCAGTCGGCTAGCGGGGGAACAAACGGAGACCCAGTACTTC
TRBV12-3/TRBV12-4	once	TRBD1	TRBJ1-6	CASRVGQGNSPLHF	TGTGCCAGCAGGGTAGGACAGGGGAATTCACCCCTCCACTTT
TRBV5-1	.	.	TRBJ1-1	CASSLVGIGAEAFF	TGCGCCAGCAGCTTGGTAGGGATTGGGGCTGAAGCTTTCTTT
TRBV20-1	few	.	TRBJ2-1	CSANPGPSYNEQFF	TGCAGTGCTAATCCGGGACCGTCCTACAATGAGCAGTTCTTC
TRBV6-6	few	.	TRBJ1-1	CASSPWGPTEAFF	TGTGCCAGCAGCCCTTGGGGCCCCACTGAAGCTTTCTTT
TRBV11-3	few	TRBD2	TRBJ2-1	CATRGEDNEQFF	TGTGCCACCCGGGGGGAGGACAATGAGCAGTTCTTC
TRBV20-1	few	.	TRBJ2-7	CSARDRYREEQYF	TGCAGTGCTAGAGATCGGTACAGGGAAGAGCAGTACTTC
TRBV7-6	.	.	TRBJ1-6	CASSLRGSSYNSPLHF	TGTGCCAGCAGCTTAAGGGGGAGCTCCTATAATTCACCCCTCCACTTT
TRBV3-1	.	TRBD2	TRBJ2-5	CASSHQVPGLQPDQETQYF	TGTGCCAGCAGCCATCAAGTCCCGGGACTACAACCCGACCAAGAGACCCAGTACTTC
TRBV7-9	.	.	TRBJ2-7	CASSWERGVYEQYF	TGTGCCAGCAGCTGGGAAAGGGGGGTCTACGAGCAGTACTTC
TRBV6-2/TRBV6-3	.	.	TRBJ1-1	CASTKSGPGRMNTEAFF	TGTGCCAGCACCAAGAGTGGGCCAGGACGGATGAACACTGAAGCTTTCTTT
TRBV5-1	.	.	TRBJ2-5	CASSPHRSLQETQYF	TGCGCCAGCAGCCCCCACAGGAGCCTCCAAGAGACCCAGTACTTC
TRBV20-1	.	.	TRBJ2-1	CSARASLNEQFF	TGCAGTGCTAGAGCCTCACTTAATGAGCAGTTCTTC
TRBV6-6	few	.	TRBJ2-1	CASSAPGSEQFF	TGTGCCAGCAGTGCTCCGGGTTCTGAGCAGTTCTTC
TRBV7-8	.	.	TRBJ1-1	CASSLEPGQLGTEAFF	TGTGCCAGCAGCTTAGAGCCCGGACAGTTAGGAACTGAAGCTTTCTTT
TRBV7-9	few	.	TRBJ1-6	CASSFTGGNSPLHF	TGTGCCAGCAGCTTTACAGGAGGTAATTCACCCCTCCACTTT
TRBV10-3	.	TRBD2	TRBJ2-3	CAISEAGGSTDTQYF	TGTGCCATCAGTGAAGCGGGGGGTAGCACAGATACGCAGTATTTT
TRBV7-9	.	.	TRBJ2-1	CASSLVQGEQFF	TGTGCCAGCAGCTTAGTGCAGGGGGAGCAGTTCTTC
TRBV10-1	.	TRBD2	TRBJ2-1	CASTRASGYSSSYNEQFF	TGCGCCAGCACCCGAGCTAGCGGCTACTCAAGCTCCTACAATGAGCAGTTCTTC
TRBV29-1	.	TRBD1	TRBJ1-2	CSVWDRDSYGYTF	TGCAGCGTTTGGGACAGGGATAGCTATGGCTACACCTTC
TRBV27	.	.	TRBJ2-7	CASSSQTGAYEQYF	TGTGCCAGCAGTTCCCAGACTGGAGCCTACGAGCAGTACTTC
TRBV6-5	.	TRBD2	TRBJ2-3	CASSPSGGSTDTQYF	TGTGCCAGCAGCCCTAGCGGGGGGAGCACAGATACGCAGTATTTT
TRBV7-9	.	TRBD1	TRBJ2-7	CASSQTGTGYSYEQYF	TGTGCCAGCAGCCAAACCGGGACAGGGTACTCCTACGAGCAGTACTTC
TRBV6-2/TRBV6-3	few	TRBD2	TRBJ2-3	CASSLLAGVTDTQYF	TGTGCCAGCAGTCTACTAGCGGGGGTCACAGATACGCAGTATTTT
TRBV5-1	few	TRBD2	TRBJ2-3	CASSLARGGQDTQYF	TGCGCCAGCAGCTTGGCGCGGGGGGGACAAGATACGCAGTATTTT
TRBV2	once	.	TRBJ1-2	CASTWDGTYGYTF	TGTGCCAGCACCTGGGACGGGACCTATGGCTACACCTTC
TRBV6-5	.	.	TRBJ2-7	CASRTGKRGSVEQYF	TGTGCCAGCAGGACAGGGAAGCGGGGCTCGGTCGAGCAGTACTTC
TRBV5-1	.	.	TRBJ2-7	CASSCGSQTYEQYF	TGCGCCAGCAGCTGCGGTTCGCAGACCTACGAGCAGTACTTC
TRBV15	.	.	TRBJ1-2	CATSSGQSTINYGYTF	TGTGCCACCAGCAGCGGACAGAGTACCATTAACTATGGCTACACCTTC
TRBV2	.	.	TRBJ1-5	CASSEYGEQPQHF	TGTGCCAGCAGTGAGTACGGTGAGCAGCCCCAGCATTTT
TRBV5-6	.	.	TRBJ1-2	CASSLFDRLRGYTF	TGTGCCAGCAGCTTGTTTGATCGTCTGAGAGGCTACACCTTC
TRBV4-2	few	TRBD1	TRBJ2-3	CASSPITGDGTTDTQYF	TGTGCCAGCAGCCCGATAACAGGGGATGGGACCACAGATACGCAGTATTTT
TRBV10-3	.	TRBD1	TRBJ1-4	CAISESLHPGTGPPELFF	TGTGCCATCAGTGAGTCACTCCACCCCGGGACAGGGCCCCCAGAACTGTTTTTT
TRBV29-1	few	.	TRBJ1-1	CSVGGPKRAFF	TGCAGCGTGGGGGGACCCAAGCGGGCTTTCTTT
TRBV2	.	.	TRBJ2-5	CASSEFAKQETQYF	TGTGCCAGCAGTGAGTTCGCGAAGCAAGAGACCCAGTACTTC
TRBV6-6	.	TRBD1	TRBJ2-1	CASRLGQGTYNEQFF	TGTGCCAGCAGGCTAGGACAGGGGACCTACAATGAGCAGTTCTTC
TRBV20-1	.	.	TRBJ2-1	CSARDDLGPSSYNEQFF	TGCAGTGCTAGGGATGATTTAGGACCGTCCTCCTACAATGAGCAGTTCTTC
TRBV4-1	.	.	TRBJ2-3	CASSLSTLEGTVPLLTDTQYF	TGCGCCAGCAGCCTTTCCACCCTAGAGGGGACGGTCCCCCTCCTCACAGATACGCAGTATTTT
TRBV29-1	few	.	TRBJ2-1	CSVRRGGYNEQFF	TGCAGCGTTCGCAGGGGGGGATACAATGAGCAGTTCTTC
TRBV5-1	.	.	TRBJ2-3	CASKEGQSTDTQYF	TGCGCCAGCAAGGAGGGACAGAGCACAGATACGCAGTATTTT